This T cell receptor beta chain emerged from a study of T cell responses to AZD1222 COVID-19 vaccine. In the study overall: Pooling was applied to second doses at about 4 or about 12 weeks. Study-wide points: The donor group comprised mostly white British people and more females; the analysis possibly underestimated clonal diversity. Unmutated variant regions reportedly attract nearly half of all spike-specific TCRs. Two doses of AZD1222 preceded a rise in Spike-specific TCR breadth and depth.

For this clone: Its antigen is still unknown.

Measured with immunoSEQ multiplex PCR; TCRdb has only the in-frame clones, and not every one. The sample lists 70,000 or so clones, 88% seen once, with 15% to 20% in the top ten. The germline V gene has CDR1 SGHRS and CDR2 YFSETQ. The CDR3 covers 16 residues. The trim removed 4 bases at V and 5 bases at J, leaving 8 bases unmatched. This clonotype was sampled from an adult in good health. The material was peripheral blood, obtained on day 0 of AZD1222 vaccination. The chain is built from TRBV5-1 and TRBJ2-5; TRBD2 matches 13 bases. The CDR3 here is CASSALAGGRRETQYF. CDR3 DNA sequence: TGCGCCAGCAGCGCACTAGCGGGAGGGCGTCGGGAGACCCAGTACTTC. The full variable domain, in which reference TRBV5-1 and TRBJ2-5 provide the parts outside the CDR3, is KAGVTQTPRYLIKTRGQQVTLSCSPISGHRSVSWYQQTPGQGLQFLFEYFSETQRNKGNFPGRFSGRQFSNSRSEMNVSTLELGDSALYLCASSALAGGRRETQYFGPGTRLLVL.